This record looks at one T cell receptor (beta chain) sequence and its context. Its antigen is not known. Clones were sequenced by immunoSEQ multiplex PCR, and TCRdb holds only the in-frame ones, with some missing. The sample includes about 9,000 clones, more than 75% of them seen just once. Unmatched junction bases numbered 6, after V lost 2 bases and J lost 3 bases. Germline assignment: CDR1 GTSNPN and CDR2 SVGIG (reference sequence). This CDR3 spans 15 amino acids. This sample is part of a study of somatic mutations in cytotoxic T cells in rheumatoid arthritis. Points from the study as a whole: Among patients with rheumatoid arthritis, but not healthy controls, CD8+ clonality increased with age. The clonality of CD8+ T cells was not significantly different between rheumatoid arthritis patients and age-matched healthy controls.

Source material: CD8+ T cells sorted from blood. The clonotype was recovered from an adult with rheumatoid arthritis. The chain has TRBV30 and TRBJ2-7; 11 bases match TRBD2. The CDR3 bases are TGTGCCTGGAGTTTCGGTAGCGGGAGGGACTACGAGCAGTACTTC. Translating it yields CAWSFGSGRDYEQYF.